This record looks at one TCR beta chain sequence and its context. This sample's treatment: around 19 received Ad26.COV2.S at low or high dose, single or two shots; 5 received placebo; per-sample allocation not given. Specimens were obtained on day 63 following the first vaccine or placebo injection. Adults aged 18-55 years in Boston included the donor. An Ad26 vector expressing Wuhan-strain SARS-CoV-2 spike served as the vaccine. Repertoires were generated with immunoSEQ multiplex PCR, while TCRdb's copy carries only in-frame clones and drops some. The data show over 350,000 clones, about 85% seen once. The germline gives CDR1 SNHLY, CDR2 FYNNEI. The CDR3 has 20 residues. The V and J ends lost 6 bases and 2 bases respectively, with 30 bases between them. The record originates from a study of Ad26.COV2.S vaccination and SARS-CoV-2 variants. Study details: Enrolled in COV1001, the donor was in the Ad26.COV2.S trial arm, which received the vaccine.

V gene TRBV2 combines with J gene TRBJ2-3; D assignment may be TRBD1 or TRBD2 (5 bases each). The receptor comes from a person aged 18-65 years who received the Ad26.COV2.S COVID-19 vaccine or a placebo. The sequenced sample was peripheral blood, obtained in a trial of Ad26.COV2.S vaccine versus placebo. CDR3 amino acids: CASRGHTVEWERGNTDTQYF. The CDR3 DNA reads as TGTGCCAGCAGAGGCCACACGGTTGAGTGGGAGAGGGGTAACACAGATACGCAGTATTTT.